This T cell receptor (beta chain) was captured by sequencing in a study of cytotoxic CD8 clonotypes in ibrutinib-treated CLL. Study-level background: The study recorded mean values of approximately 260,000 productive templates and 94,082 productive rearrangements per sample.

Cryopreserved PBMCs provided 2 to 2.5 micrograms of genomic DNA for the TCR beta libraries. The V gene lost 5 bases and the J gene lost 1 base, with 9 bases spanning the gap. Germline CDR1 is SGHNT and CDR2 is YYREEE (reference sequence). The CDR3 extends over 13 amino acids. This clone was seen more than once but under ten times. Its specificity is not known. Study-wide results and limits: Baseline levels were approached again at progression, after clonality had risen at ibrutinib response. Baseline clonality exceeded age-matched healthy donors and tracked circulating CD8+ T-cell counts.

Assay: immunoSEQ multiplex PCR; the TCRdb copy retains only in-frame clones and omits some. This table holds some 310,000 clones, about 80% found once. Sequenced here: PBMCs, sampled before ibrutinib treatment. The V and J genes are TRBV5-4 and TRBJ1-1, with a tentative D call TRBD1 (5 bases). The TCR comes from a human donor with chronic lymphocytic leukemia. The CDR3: CASRFGGNTEAFF. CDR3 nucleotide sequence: TGTGCCAGCAGATTCGGGGGGAACACTGAAGCTTTCTTT. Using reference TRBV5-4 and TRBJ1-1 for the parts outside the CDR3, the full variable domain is ETGVTQSPTHLIKTRGQQVTLRCSSQSGHNTVSWYQQALGQGPQFIFQYYREEENGRGNFPPRFSGLQFPNYSSELNVNALELDDSALYLCASRFGGNTEAFFGQGTRLTVV.